This T cell receptor (beta chain) was recovered during a study of memory CD4+ T cells and cytomegalovirus serostatus. The CDR3 contains 11 residues. Germline values: CDR1 DFQATT, CDR2 SNEGSKA (reference sequence). The protocol was immunoSEQ multiplex PCR, while the TCRdb copy is restricted to in-frame clones and leaves out a portion. In the table there are about 27,000 clones, 60% to 85% of which are singletons. Single viable CD3+CD4+CD8-CD45RO+ cells were sorted as the memory CD4+ T cells. The sequencing sample was made of memory CD4+ T cells from blood. This clonotype was sampled from an adult in good health and CMV-seronegative. The genes are TRBV20-1 and TRBJ1-2; no clear D. This CDR3 reads CSLRPNYGYTF. The CDR3 DNA reads as TGCAGCCTACGACCCAACTATGGCTACACCTTC.